Shown below are 5 T cell receptor beta chains from a single sample sequenced in a study of shared clonotypes between healthy human individuals. Clones were read by immunoSEQ multiplex PCR, and TCRdb kept only the in-frame ones, dropping some. Altogether about 480,000 clones are present, 79% being singletons, with the ten largest covering over 10%. Sequencing was performed on PBMCs. The receptors were sampled from a middle-aged woman in good health. Some clones in this sample may be carry-over from other donors' samples.

As for this clone: The same CDR3 is also encoded by other DNA sequences in this sample. The chain combines TRBV6-1 with TRBJ2-1; D tentatively reads TRBD1 or TRBD2 (5 bases each). Trimming pared 2 bases from V and 0 bases from J, leaving 8 bases between. CDR3 size: 15 residues. The V gene's germline CDR1 is MNHNS and CDR2 SASEGT. CDR3 nucleotide sequence: TGTGCCAGCAGTGAACGTGGGGGCTCCTACAATGAGCAGTTCTTC. Protein: CASSERGGSYNEQFF.

This chain uses TRBV29-1 with TRBJ2-3, with 11 positions matching TRBD2. The V segment lost 6 bases and the J segment 0 bases; nucleotides outside the gene matches: 5. Germline CDR1 SQVTM, CDR2 ANQGSEA. CDR3 length: 15 amino acids. This CDR3 reads CSVQTSGDSTDTQYF. DNA of the CDR3: TGCAGCGTCCAGACTAGCGGGGACAGCACAGATACGCAGTATTTT.

This sequence joins TRBV28 and TRBJ1-1, with D possibly TRBD1 on 5 matching bases. The V end was cut by 6 bases, the J end by 5 bases, with 19 bases between. CDR1 and CDR2 from the germline V gene are MDHEN and SYDVKM. This CDR3 is built from 15 residues. In nucleotides, the CDR3 is TGTGCCAGCAGCCCGCTGCAGGGCTTCAGGACTGAAGCTTTCTTT. Its protein is CASSPLQGFRTEAFF.

V and J are TRBV27 and TRBJ2-7; TRBD2 aligns across 10 bases. Losses at the gene ends were 5 bases for V and 3 bases for J; bases not matched to a gene: 7. In germline, CDR1 is MNHEY, CDR2 SMNVEV (reference sequence). The CDR3 has 15 residues. The DNA of the CDR3 is TGTGCCAGCAGTGTCAAACTAGCGGGACTCTACGAGCAGTACTTC. Translating gives CASSVKLAGLYEQYF.

This sequence joins TRBV10-3 and TRBJ1-2; the D gene is possibly TRBD1 (6 bases). Between the trimmed V and J ends, which lost 0 bases and 7 bases, there was a span of 15 bases. Germline values: CDR1 ENHRY, CDR2 SYGVKD. The CDR3 is made up of 15 amino acids. CDR3 bases: TGTGCCATCAGTGAGTCGGGTGGGGGGCTCGTTGGCTACACCTTC. Protein sequence: CAISESGGGLVGYTF.